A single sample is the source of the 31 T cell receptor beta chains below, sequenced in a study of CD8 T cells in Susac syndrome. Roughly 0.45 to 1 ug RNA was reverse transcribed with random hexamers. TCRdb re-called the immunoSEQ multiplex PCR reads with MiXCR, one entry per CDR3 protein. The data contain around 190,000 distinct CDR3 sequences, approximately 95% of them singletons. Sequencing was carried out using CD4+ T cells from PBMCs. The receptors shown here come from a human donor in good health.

Written as DNA, the CDR3 is TGTGCCAGCTTCAGAGGGGGGGCCGGCGGGGAGCTGTTTTTT. It codes for CASFRGGAGGELFF. The V call is TRBV28, the J call TRBJ2-2; perhaps TRBD2 as D (7 bases). CDR1 is MDHEN, CDR2 SYDVKM, per germline. The CDR3 loop spans 14 amino acids. V was clipped by 8 bases and J by 7 bases, with 17 bases between them.

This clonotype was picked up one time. The CDR3 DNA reads as TGCAGCGTTGTGGACGGGTCTAGAGGAGAAGCTTTCTTT. This translates into CSVVDGSRGEAFF. The genes are TRBV29-1 and TRBJ1-1; D not certain. Germline-derived CDR1 and CDR2 are SQVTM and ANQGSEA. CDR3 size: 13 residues. V was trimmed by 4 bases and J by 8 bases, leaving 17 bases between them. The complete variable domain, with remaining parts taken from reference TRBV29-1 and TRBJ1-1, reads SAVISQKPSRDICQRGTSLTIQCQVDSQVTMMFWYRQQPGQSLTLIATANQGSEATYESGFVIDKFPISRPNLTFSTLTVSNMSPEDSSIYLCSVVDGSRGEAFFGQGTRLTVV.

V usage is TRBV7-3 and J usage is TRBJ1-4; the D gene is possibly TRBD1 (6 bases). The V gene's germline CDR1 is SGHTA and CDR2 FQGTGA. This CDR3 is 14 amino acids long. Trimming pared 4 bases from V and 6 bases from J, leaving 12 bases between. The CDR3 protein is CASSYRVVDEKLFF. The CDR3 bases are TGTGCCAGCAGCTACAGGGTTGTAGATGAAAAACTGTTTTTT. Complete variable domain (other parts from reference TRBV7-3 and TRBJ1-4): GAGVSQTPSNKVTEKGKYVELRCDPISGHTALYWYRQSLGQGPEFLIYFQGTGAADDSGLPNDRFFAVRPEGSVSTLKIQRTERGDSAVYLCASSYRVVDEKLFFGSGTQLSVL.

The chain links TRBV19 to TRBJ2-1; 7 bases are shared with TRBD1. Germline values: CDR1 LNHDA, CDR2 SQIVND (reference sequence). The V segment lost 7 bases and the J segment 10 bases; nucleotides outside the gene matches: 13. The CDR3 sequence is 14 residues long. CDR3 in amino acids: CASTRQGGVREQFF. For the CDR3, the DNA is TGTGCCAGTACCCGACAGGGCGGAGTGCGGGAGCAGTTCTTC.

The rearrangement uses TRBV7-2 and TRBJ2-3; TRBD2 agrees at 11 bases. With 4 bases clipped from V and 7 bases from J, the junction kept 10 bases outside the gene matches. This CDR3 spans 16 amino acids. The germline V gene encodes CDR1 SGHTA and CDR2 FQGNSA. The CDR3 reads CASSSLVAGGPHTQYF. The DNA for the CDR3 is TGTGCCAGCAGCTCCCTTGTAGCGGGGGGGCCGCATACGCAGTATTTT.

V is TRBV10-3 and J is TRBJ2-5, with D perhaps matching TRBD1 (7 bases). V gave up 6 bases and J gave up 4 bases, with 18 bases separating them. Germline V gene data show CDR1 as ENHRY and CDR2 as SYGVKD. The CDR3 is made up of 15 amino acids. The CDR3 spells CAISPTGGGAETQYF. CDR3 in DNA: TGTGCCATCAGCCCGACCGGAGGGGGCGCAGAGACCCAGTACTTC.

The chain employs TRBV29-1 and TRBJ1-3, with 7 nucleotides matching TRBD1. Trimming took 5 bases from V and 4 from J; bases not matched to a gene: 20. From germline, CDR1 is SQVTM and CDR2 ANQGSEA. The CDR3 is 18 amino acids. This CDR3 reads CSVTGARSAGFSGNTIYF. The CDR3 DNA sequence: TGCAGCGTTACAGGGGCAAGATCCGCTGGATTCTCGGGAAACACCATATATTTT.

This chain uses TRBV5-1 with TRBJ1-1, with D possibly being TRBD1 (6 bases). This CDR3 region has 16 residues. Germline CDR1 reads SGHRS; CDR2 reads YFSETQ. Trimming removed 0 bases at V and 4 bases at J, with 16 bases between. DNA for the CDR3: TGCGCCAGCAGCTTGGCGGGGACAAGAGGGGGCACTGAAGCTTTCTTT. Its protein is CASSLAGTRGGTEAFF. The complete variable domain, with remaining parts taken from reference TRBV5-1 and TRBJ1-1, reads KAGVTQTPRYLIKTRGQQVTLSCSPISGHRSVSWYQQTPGQGLQFLFEYFSETQRNKGNFPGRFSGRQFSNSRSEMNVSTLELGDSALYLCASSLAGTRGGTEAFFGQGTRLTVV.

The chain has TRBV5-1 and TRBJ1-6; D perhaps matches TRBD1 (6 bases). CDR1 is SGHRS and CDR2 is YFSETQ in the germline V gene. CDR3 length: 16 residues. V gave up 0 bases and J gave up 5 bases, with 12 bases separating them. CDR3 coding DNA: TGCGCCAGCAGCTTGGTAACAGGGCCTAATAATTCACCCCTCCACTTT. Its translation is CASSLVTGPNNSPLHF.

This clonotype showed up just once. The CDR3 spells CASSDTVADEQFF. CDR3 DNA: TGTGCCAGCAGCGATACGGTAGCGGACGAGCAGTTCTTC. This chain joins TRBV5-4 and TRBJ2-1; tentative D call: TRBD2 (6 bases). Per germline, CDR1 SGHNT and CDR2 YYREEE (reference sequence). Trimming took 4 bases from V and 10 from J, leaving 15 bases between them. This CDR3 has 13 residues. The complete variable domain, with remaining parts taken from reference TRBV5-4 and TRBJ2-1, reads ETGVTQSPTHLIKTRGQQVTLRCSSQSGHNTVSWYQQALGQGPQFIFQYYREEENGRGNFPPRFSGLQFPNYSSELNVNALELDDSALYLCASSDTVADEQFFGPGTRLTVL.

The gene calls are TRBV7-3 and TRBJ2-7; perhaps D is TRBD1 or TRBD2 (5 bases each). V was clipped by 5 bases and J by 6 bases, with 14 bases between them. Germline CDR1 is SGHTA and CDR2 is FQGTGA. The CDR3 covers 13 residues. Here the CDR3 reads CASSLGWGSEQYF. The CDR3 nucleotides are TGTGCCAGCAGCCTCGGCTGGGGGAGCGAGCAGTACTTC.

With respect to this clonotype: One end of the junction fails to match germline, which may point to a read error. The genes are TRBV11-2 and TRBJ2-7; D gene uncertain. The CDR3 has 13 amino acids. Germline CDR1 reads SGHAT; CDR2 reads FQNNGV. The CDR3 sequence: CAGSLSQYYEQYF. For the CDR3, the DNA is TGTGCCGGCAGCTTATCCCAATACTACGAGCAGTACTTC.

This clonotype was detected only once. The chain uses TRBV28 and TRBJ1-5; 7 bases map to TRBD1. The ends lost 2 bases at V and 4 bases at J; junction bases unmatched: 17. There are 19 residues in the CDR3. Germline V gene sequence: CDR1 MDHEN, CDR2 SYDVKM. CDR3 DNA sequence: TGTGCCAGCAGTTTACAAGGGCAATTCGGTAGGGGGCGAAATCAGCCCCAGCATTTT. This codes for CASSLQGQFGRGRNQPQHF.

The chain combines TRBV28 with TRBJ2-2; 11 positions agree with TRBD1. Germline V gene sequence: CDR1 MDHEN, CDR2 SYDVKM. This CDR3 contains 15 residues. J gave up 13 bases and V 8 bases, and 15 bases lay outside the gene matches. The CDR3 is CASHVSGQGVDRLFF. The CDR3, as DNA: TGTGCCAGCCATGTTTCGGGACAGGGGGTCGATAGGCTGTTTTTT.

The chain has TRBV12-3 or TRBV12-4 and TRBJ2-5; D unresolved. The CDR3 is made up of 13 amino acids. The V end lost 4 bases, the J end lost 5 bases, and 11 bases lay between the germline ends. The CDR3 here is CASSSQFDETQYF. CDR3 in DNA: TGTGCCAGCAGTTCCCAATTTGATGAGACCCAGTACTTC.

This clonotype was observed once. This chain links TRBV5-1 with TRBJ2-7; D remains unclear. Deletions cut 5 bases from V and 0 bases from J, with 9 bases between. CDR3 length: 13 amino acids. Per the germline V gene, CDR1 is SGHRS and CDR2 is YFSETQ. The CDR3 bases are TGCGCCAGCAGAGGGCTACTCTCCTACGAGCAGTACGTC. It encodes CASRGLLSYEQYV.

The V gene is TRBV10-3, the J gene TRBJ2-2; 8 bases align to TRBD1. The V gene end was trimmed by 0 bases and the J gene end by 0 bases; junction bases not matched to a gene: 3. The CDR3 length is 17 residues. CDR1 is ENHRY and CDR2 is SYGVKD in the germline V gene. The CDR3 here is CAISESPGGPNTGELFF. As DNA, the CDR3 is TGTGCCATCAGTGAGTCTCCAGGGGGCCCGAACACCGGGGAGCTGTTTTTT.

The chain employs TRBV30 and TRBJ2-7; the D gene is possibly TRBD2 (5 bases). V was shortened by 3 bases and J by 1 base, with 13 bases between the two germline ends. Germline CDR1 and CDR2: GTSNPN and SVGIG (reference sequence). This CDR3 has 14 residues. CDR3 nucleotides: TGTGCCTGGAGGGAGAGTAGGAGGTCCTACGAGCAGTACTTC. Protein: CAWRESRRSYEQYF.

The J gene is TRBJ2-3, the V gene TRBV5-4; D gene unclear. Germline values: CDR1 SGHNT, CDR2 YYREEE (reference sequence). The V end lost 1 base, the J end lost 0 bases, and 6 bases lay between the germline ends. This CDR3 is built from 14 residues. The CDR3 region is CASSLLTSTDTQYF. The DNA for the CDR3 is TGTGCCAGCAGCTTGCTGACTAGCACAGATACGCAGTATTTT.

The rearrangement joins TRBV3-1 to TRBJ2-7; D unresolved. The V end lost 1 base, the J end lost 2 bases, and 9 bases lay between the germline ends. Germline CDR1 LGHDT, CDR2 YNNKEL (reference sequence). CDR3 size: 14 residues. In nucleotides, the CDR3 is TGTGCCAGCAGCCAAGTCTCTAGGGCCTACGAGCAGTACTTC. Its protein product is CASSQVSRAYEQYF.

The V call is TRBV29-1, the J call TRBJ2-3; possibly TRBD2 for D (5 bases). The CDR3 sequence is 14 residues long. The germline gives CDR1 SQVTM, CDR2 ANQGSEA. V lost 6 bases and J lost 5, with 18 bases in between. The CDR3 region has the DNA TGCAGCGTCGACGACCGGCGTGGAGGAGATACGCAGTATTTT. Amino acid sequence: CSVDDRRGGDTQYF.

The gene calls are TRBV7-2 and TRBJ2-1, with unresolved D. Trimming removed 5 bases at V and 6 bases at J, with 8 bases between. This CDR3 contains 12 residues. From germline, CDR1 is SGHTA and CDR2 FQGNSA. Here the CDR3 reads CASSPSRNEQFF. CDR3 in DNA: TGTGCCAGCAGCCCAAGCCGCAATGAGCAGTTCTTC.

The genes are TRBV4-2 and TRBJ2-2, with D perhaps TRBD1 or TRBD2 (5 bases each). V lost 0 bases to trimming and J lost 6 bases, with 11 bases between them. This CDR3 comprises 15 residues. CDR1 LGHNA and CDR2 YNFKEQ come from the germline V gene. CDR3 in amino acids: CASSQDDRGAGELFF. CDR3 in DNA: TGTGCCAGCAGCCAAGATGATCGGGGCGCCGGGGAGCTGTTTTTT.

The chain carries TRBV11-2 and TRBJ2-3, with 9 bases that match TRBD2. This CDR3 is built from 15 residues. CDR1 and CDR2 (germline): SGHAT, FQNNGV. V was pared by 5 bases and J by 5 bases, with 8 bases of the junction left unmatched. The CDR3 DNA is TGTGCCAGCAGCCCCATGCGGGGGGGCAGAGATACGCAGTATTTT. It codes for CASSPMRGGRDTQYF. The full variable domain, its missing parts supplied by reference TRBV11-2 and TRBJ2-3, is EAGVAQSPRYKIIEKRQSVAFWCNPISGHATLYWYQQILGQGPKLLIQFQNNGVVDDSQLPKDRFSAERLKGVDSTLKIQPAKLEDSAVYLCASSPMRGGRDTQYFGPGTRLTVL.

The CDR3 sequence: CASSLGQGQSYEQYV. CDR3 in DNA: TGTGCCAGCTCACTTGGGCAGGGGCAGTCCTACGAGCAGTACGTC. The chain carries TRBV18 and TRBJ2-7; D possibly corresponds to TRBD1 (6 bases). The germline V gene encodes CDR1 KGHSH and CDR2 LQKENI. The CDR3 is 15 amino acids. The V end was cut by 4 bases, the J end by 1 base, with 14 bases between.

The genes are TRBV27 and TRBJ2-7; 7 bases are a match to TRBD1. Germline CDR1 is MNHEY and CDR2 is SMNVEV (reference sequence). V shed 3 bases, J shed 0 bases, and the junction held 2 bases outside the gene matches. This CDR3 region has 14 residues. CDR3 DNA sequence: TGTGCCAGCAGTTTGACAGGGAGCTCCTACGAGCAGTACTTC. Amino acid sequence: CASSLTGSSYEQYF.

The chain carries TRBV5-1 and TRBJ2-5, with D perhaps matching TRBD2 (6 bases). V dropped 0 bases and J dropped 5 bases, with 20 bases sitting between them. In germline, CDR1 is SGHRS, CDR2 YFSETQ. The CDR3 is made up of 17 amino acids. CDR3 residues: CASSLVGSGSPGETQYF. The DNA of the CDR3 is TGCGCCAGCAGCTTGGTGGGCAGCGGGTCACCAGGGGAGACCCAGTACTTC. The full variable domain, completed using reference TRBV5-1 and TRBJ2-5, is KAGVTQTPRYLIKTRGQQVTLSCSPISGHRSVSWYQQTPGQGLQFLFEYFSETQRNKGNFPGRFSGRQFSNSRSEMNVSTLELGDSALYLCASSLVGSGSPGETQYFGPGTRLLVL.

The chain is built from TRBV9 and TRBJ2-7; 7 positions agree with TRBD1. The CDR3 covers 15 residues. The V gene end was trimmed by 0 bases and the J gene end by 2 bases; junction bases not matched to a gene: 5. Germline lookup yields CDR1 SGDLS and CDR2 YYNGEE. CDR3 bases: TGTGCCAGCAGCGTAGGGGACAGTCTGGCCTACGAGCAGTACTTC. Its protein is CASSVGDSLAYEQYF.

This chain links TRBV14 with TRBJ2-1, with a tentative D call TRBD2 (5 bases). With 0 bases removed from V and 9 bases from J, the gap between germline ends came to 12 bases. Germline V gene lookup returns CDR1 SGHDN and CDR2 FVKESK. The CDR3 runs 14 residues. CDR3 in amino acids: CASSQERAVLEQFF. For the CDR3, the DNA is TGTGCCAGCAGCCAAGAGCGGGCAGTGCTTGAGCAGTTCTTC.

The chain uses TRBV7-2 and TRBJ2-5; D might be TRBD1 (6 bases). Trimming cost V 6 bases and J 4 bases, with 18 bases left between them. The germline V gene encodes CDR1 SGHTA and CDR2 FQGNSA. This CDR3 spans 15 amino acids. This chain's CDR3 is CASSRGQTQSETQYF. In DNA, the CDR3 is TGTGCCAGCAGTAGAGGACAGACCCAGTCAGAGACCCAGTACTTC.

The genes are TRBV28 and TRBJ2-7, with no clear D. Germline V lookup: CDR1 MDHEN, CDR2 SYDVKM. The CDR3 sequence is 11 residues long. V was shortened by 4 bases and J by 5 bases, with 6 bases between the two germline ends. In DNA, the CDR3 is TGTGCCAGCAGTTCCCCGAACGAGCAGTACTTC. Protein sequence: CASSSPNEQYF.